Presented here are 3 T cell receptor beta chains from one specimen sequenced in a study of T cells in Graves' hyperthyroidism and ophthalmopathy. RNA transcripts yielded amplified TCR beta CDR3 regions. A first-round RT-PCR of the TCR CDR3 used the HTBI primer set. TCRdb re-derived calls from the multiplex PCR reads in MiXCR, one entry per CDR3 protein. The sample consists of a few hundred thousand distinct CDR3 sequences, around 45% of them appearing once. Sequenced: peripheral blood or thyroid tissue (not recorded which). The receptors stem from a woman aged 18-30 years with Graves' hyperthyroidism.

There are a few counts of this clonotype. The chain combines TRBV11-2 with TRBJ2-7; 11 positions agree with TRBD2. Germline V gene sequence: CDR1 SGHAT, CDR2 FQNNGV. The ends lost 6 bases at V and 2 bases at J; junction bases unmatched: 0. The CDR3 is made up of 13 amino acids. For the CDR3, the DNA is TGTGCCAGCAGACTAGCGGGAGCCTACGAGCAGTACTTC. Residues: CASRLAGAYEQYF.

The chain uses TRBV6-5 and TRBJ1-5; D remains unclear. CDR1 and CDR2 (germline): MNHEY, SVGAGI. The CDR3 has 14 amino acids. V was trimmed by 8 bases and J by 5 bases, leaving 16 bases between them. The CDR3 DNA is TGTGCCAGCGCTCCGGTAGTGGCATATCAGCCCCAGCATTTT. Translated: CASAPVVAYQPQHF.

This clonotype was counted many times. J is TRBJ1-1 and V is TRBV29-1; D is possibly TRBD1 (5 bases). CDR1 is SQVTM and CDR2 is ANQGSEA in the germline V gene. Trimming took 3 bases from V and 6 from J, leaving 8 bases between them. This CDR3 is 11 amino acids long. CDR3 in amino acids: CSVDSGPEAFF. CDR3 DNA: TGCAGCGTTGATTCGGGGCCTGAAGCTTTCTTT.